This T cell receptor (beta chain) was observed in a study of blood T cell repertoires in COVID-19. Study as a whole: Acute-phase and convalescent COVID-19 samples originated in the United States, Italy and Spain. From T cells, B-cell-depleted T cells, or PBMCs came the material, which was cDNA or gDNA.

This clone was seen only a few times. V was clipped by 5 bases and J by 6 bases, with 14 bases between them. Germline V gene sequence: CDR1 PRHDT, CDR2 FYEKMQ (reference sequence). The length of the CDR3 is 14 residues. Per the original data handling: Nucleated cell counts were estimated from reference gene primer amplification. Here immunoSEQ multiplex PCR was the method, and the copy in TCRdb shows in-frame clones only, minus some. V and J calls and clone size are as listed in that table; D and trimming were resolved from the DNA. The table has about 140,000 clones, 60% to 85% seen once. The source of this sequence is a man in his fifties or sixties with acute or convalescent COVID-19. The material sequenced was peripheral blood. The chain couples TRBV13 to TRBJ2-1; D call uncertain. This CDR3 is CASSQRSPGNEQFF. In nucleotides, the CDR3 is TGTGCCAGCAGCCAAAGGTCCCCGGGCAATGAGCAGTTCTTC.